This T cell receptor (beta chain) was found in a study of tumor-infiltrating lymphocytes in oesophageal squamous cell carcinoma. TCRdb re-derived calls from the PCR reads in MiXCR, one entry per CDR3 protein. The table lists some 14,000 distinct CDR3 sequences, around 50% of them singletons. In this sample, this clonotype is large. Trimming left V 5 bases short and J 0 bases short, with 14 bases between. Germline V CDR1 and CDR2: SGHTA, FQGNSA. CDR3 size: 15 residues. The rearrangement links TRBV7-2 to TRBJ2-7; D is undetermined. This TCR was sampled from a male donor with esophageal squamous cell carcinoma. What was sequenced was esophageal tumor tissue. In nucleotides, the CDR3 is TGTGCCAGCAGCATGGGATCTTCCACCTCCTACGAGCAGTACTTC. Translated, it gives CASSMGSSTSYEQYF. Combining the CDR3 with reference TRBV7-2 and TRBJ2-7 gives the whole variable domain GAGVSQSPSNKVTEKGKDVELRCDPISGHTALYWYRQSLGQGLEFLIYFQGNSAPDKSGLPSDRFSAERTGGSVSTLTIQRTQQEDSAVYLCASSMGSSTSYEQYFGPGTRLTVT.